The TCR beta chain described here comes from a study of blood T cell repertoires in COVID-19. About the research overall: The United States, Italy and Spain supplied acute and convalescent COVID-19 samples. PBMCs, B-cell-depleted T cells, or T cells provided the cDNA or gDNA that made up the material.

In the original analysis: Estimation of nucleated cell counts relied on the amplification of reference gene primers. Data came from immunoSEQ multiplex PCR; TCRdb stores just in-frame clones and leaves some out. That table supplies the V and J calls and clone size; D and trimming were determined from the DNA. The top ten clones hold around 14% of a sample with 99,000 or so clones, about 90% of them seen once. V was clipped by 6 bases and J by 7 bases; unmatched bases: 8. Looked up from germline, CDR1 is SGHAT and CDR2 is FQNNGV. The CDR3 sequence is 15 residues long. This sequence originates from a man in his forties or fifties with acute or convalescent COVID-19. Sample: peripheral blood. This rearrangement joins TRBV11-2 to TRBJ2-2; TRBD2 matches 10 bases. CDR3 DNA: TGTGCCAGCAGGCCTCTAGCGGGGGTCGTCGGGGAGCTGTTTTTT. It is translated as CASRPLAGVVGELFF.